This entry concerns a single T cell receptor beta chain. Among Cohort 3 donors, those recovered had two negative PCRs, clearance, or symptom resolution. The data originate from a study of blood T cell repertoires in COVID-19. How the authors handled the data: Amplified reference gene primers provided the basis for estimating nucleated cell counts. The protocol was immunoSEQ multiplex PCR, while the TCRdb copy is restricted to in-frame clones and leaves out a portion. Clonal size and the V and J genes are those of that table, whereas D and trimming came from the DNA. Of over 350,000 clones in the sample, 88% were seen once. The sequence came from a woman younger than 35 who had recovered from COVID-19. Sequencing input: PBMCs or T cells enriched from blood (not recorded which).

CDR3 in amino acids: CASSWAPGSPYEQYF. In nucleotides, the CDR3 is TGCGCCAGCAGCTGGGCCCCGGGGTCCCCCTACGAGCAGTACTTC. The chain combines TRBV5-1 with TRBJ2-7, with a tentative D call TRBD2 (5 bases). Germline V gene lookup returns CDR1 SGHRS and CDR2 YFSETQ. V lost 3 bases and J 2 bases, leaving 15 bases between the germline ends. The CDR3 consists of 15 residues. Supplemented by reference TRBV5-1 and TRBJ2-7, the full variable domain reads KAGVTQTPRYLIKTRGQQVTLSCSPISGHRSVSWYQQTPGQGLQFLFEYFSETQRNKGNFPGRFSGRQFSNSRSEMNVSTLELGDSALYLCASSWAPGSPYEQYFGPGTRLTVT.